These 17 T cell receptor beta chains were sequenced from one sample in a study of blood T cells in healthy people across ages. The second PCR ran about 6 to 12 cycles with a sample-barcoded 5' primer and J-beta primers. Via MiXCR, TCRdb re-called the 5' RACE reads, giving one row per CDR3 protein. Of 1.5 million to 2 million distinct CDR3 sequences in the sample, roughly 52% were seen once. The sample taken for sequencing was blood. The source is a middle-aged woman in good health.

The V and J genes are TRBV27 and TRBJ2-7, with TRBD2 identical over 7 bases. The CDR3 totals 14 residues. Losses at the gene ends were 5 bases for V and 3 bases for J; bases not matched to a gene: 7. The germline CDR1 and CDR2 sequences are MNHEY and SMNVEV (reference sequence). CDR3 loop: CASSAGGIHYEQYF. CDR3 in DNA: TGTGCCAGCAGTGCCGGGGGGATCCACTACGAGCAGTACTTC.

The rearrangement links TRBV20-1 to TRBJ1-4; 8 nucleotides agree with TRBD1. The V gene's germline CDR1 is DFQATT and CDR2 SNEGSKA (reference sequence). With V trimmed by 6 bases and J by 7 bases, 10 bases remained unmatched. CDR3 length equals 14 residues. The CDR3: CSAPDRERGEKLFF. CDR3 DNA: TGCAGTGCGCCGGACAGGGAGCGAGGTGAAAAACTGTTTTTT.

The chain links TRBV7-2 to TRBJ1-4; D is ambiguous. The ends were cut back, 2 bases at V and 5 bases at J, with 12 bases in the middle. The V gene's germline CDR1 is SGHTA and CDR2 FQGNSA. This CDR3 comprises 15 residues. The CDR3 reads CASSLTRALNEKLFF. The CDR3 nucleotides read TGTGCCAGCAGCTTAACTCGGGCACTAAATGAAAAACTGTTTTTT.

The rearrangement joins TRBV11-3 to TRBJ2-1, with TRBD1 identical over 8 bases. This CDR3 has 14 amino acids. Germline V gene sequence: CDR1 SGHNT, CDR2 YENEEA. Germline trimming cut 4 bases from V and 11 bases from J; bases unmatched to any gene: 10. The CDR3 region has the DNA TGTGCCAGCAGCTCCGGGACAGGTGGAAATAAGCAGTTCTTC. Translating it yields CASSSGTGGNKQFF.

The rearrangement joins TRBV29-1 to TRBJ2-5; tentatively, D is TRBD1 (5 bases). This CDR3 region has 13 residues. Looked up from germline, CDR1 is SQVTM and CDR2 is ANQGSEA. The V end lost 3 bases, the J end lost 4 bases, and 12 bases lay between the germline ends. The DNA for the CDR3 is TGCAGCGTTGAGGGCAGGGAAGGAGAGACCCAGTACTTC. It yields the protein CSVEGREGETQYF. Combining the CDR3 with reference TRBV29-1 and TRBJ2-5 gives the whole variable domain SAVISQKPSRDICQRGTSLTIQCQVDSQVTMMFWYRQQPGQSLTLIATANQGSEATYESGFVIDKFPISRPNLTFSTLTVSNMSPEDSSIYLCSVEGREGETQYFGPGTRLLVL.

The CDR3 coding sequence is TGTGCCAGCAGCGCCCAGGGCGTGAGCTATGGCTACACCTTC. This sequence encodes CASSAQGVSYGYTF. This rearrangement joins TRBV7-9 to TRBJ1-2; D perhaps matches TRBD1 (5 bases). With 5 bases removed from V and 4 bases from J, the gap between germline ends came to 14 bases. CDR3 size: 14 residues. Germline V CDR1 and CDR2: SEHNR, FQNEAQ (reference sequence).

This clonotype was found a few times. The genes are TRBV6-5 and TRBJ1-2; 7 bases agree with TRBD1. The germline CDR1 and CDR2 sequences are MNHEY and SVGAGI. The trim removed 5 bases at V and 1 base at J, leaving 7 bases unmatched. This CDR3 has 15 amino acids. DNA for the CDR3: TGTGCCAGCAGTACCCGGGACAGCTTTAACTATGGCTACACCTTC. This codes for CASSTRDSFNYGYTF.

This chain links TRBV10-3 with TRBJ1-2; D is unclear. Germline V gene sequence: CDR1 ENHRY, CDR2 SYGVKD. Trimming shortened V by 3 bases and J by 1 base, and 9 bases separated the two germline ends. This CDR3 spans 14 amino acids. The CDR3 DNA follows: TGTGCCATCAGTGATTTAGGGAATAACTATGGCTACACCTTC. Translated: CAISDLGNNYGYTF.

This clonotype showed up just a few times. This chain uses TRBV7-2 with TRBJ1-6, with 9 bases identical to TRBD1. CDR1 and CDR2 from the germline V gene are SGHTA and FQGNSA. CDR3 length: 16 residues. V was pared by 4 bases and J by 9 bases, with 10 bases of the junction left unmatched. CDR3 sequence: CASSSGPGQGGSPLHF. The DNA for the CDR3 is TGTGCCAGCAGCTCCGGACCGGGACAGGGTGGTTCACCCCTCCACTTT.

V usage is TRBV5-1 and J usage is TRBJ1-1; perhaps TRBD1 as D (6 bases). The length of the CDR3 is 13 residues. Germline CDR1 reads SGHRS; CDR2 reads YFSETQ. V was clipped by 7 bases and J by 1 base, with 11 bases between them. CDR3 residues: CASAGGQNTEAFF. The CDR3 DNA is TGCGCCAGCGCTGGGGGACAGAACACTGAAGCTTTCTTT. Complete variable domain (other parts from reference TRBV5-1 and TRBJ1-1): KAGVTQTPRYLIKTRGQQVTLSCSPISGHRSVSWYQQTPGQGLQFLFEYFSETQRNKGNFPGRFSGRQFSNSRSEMNVSTLELGDSALYLCASAGGQNTEAFFGQGTRLTVV.

The chain combines TRBV5-6 with TRBJ2-1; 8 bases are shared with TRBD2. The ends lost 5 bases at V and 8 bases at J; junction bases unmatched: 6. Germline V gene data show CDR1 as SGHDT and CDR2 as YYEEEE. The CDR3 runs 13 residues. The CDR3 coding sequence is TGTGCCAGCAGAGACGGGGGGGCGTATGAGCAGTTCTTC. Its translation: CASRDGGAYEQFF.

This clonotype was found once. The rearrangement links TRBV20-1 to TRBJ1-2; the match to TRBD1 covers 10 bases. The junction had 6 bases not matched to a gene; V was cut back by 6 bases and J by 2 bases. The CDR3 has 14 amino acids. CDR1 and CDR2 from the germline V gene are DFQATT and SNEGSKA (reference sequence). CDR3 sequence reads: CSAQTGGGNYGYTF. In DNA form, the CDR3 reads TGCAGTGCACAGACAGGGGGCGGGAACTATGGCTACACCTTC.

CDR3 bases: TGTGCCAGCAGTGAACCTTGGGACAGGGAAACTTTCTGCGGCTACACCTTC. Its protein is CASSEPWDRETFCGYTF. This chain connects TRBV27 to TRBJ1-2; 9 bases align to TRBD1. The CDR3 extends over 17 amino acids. V dropped 5 bases and J dropped 8; count of bases not matched to a gene: 18. From germline, CDR1 is MNHEY and CDR2 SMNVEV (reference sequence).

The rearrangement joins TRBV6-5 to TRBJ2-1; 7 bases match TRBD1. The DNA end is a closer match to TRBJ2-7, so the J assignment may be wrong. The length of the CDR3 is 15 residues. Germline values: CDR1 MNHEY, CDR2 SVGAGI. This CDR3 reads CASSYGDSLYNEQYF. The CDR3 bases are TGTGCCAGCAGTTACGGGGACAGCCTCTACAATGAGCAGTACTTC.

J is TRBJ2-5 and V is TRBV27; maybe TRBD2 (5 bases). The CDR3 spans 13 residues. Germline values: CDR1 MNHEY, CDR2 SMNVEV (reference sequence). Trimming stripped 4 bases from V and 5 bases from J, with 11 bases between. CDR3 DNA: TGTGCCAGCAGTTCCATAGCGCGGGAGACCCAGTACTTC. Its translation is CASSSIARETQYF.

This clonotype was seen only a few times. V is TRBV5-1 and J is TRBJ2-7; 10 nucleotides line up with TRBD2. V lost 3 bases, J lost 1 base, and 25 bases stayed unmatched. Germline loops: CDR1 SGHRS, CDR2 YFSETQ. The CDR3 runs to 22 residues. The CDR3 DNA reads as TGCGCCAGCAGCTCACCGGGACAGGAAGATTCCCGGCTAGCGGGGGAGTCCTACGAGCAGTACTTC. Protein: CASSSPGQEDSRLAGESYEQYF.

This clonotype was seen a handful of times. The V gene is TRBV7-2, the J gene TRBJ2-3; TRBD2 aligns across 10 bases. The CDR3 length is 16 residues. Germline CDR1 and CDR2: SGHTA and FQGNSA. V dropped 4 bases and J dropped 2; count of bases not matched to a gene: 6. The CDR3 region is CASSYFSGGDTDTQYF. CDR3 DNA sequence: TGTGCCAGCAGCTATTTCAGCGGGGGGGACACAGATACGCAGTATTTT.